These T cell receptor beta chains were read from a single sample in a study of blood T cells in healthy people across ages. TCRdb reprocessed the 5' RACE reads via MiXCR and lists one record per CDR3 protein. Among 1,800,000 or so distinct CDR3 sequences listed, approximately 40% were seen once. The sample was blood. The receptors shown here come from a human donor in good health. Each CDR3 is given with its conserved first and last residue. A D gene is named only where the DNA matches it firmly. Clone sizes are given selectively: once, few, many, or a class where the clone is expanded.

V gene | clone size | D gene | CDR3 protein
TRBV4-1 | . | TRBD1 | CASSRPGQGTQETQYF
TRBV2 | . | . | CASLRQPQETQYF
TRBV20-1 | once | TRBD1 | CGAPRDRGLYEQYF
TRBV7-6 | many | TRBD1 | CASSPRQGYEQYF
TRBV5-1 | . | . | CASSLVWQSGANVLTF
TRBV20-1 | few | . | CSARNPDSNQPQHF
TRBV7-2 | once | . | CASSFSSPCSNQPQHF
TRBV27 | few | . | CASSKNAGVPYDGYTF
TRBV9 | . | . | CASSPWGRENYGYTF
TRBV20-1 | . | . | CSAGQRTETQYF
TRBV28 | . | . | CASRRELGPGETQYF
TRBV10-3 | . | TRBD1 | CAISDRGPNTEAFF
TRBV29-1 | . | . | CSVEGRANTGELFF
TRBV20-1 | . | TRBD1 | CSARWDRGTYEQYF
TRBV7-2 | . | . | CASSLDYLWQDKNIQYF
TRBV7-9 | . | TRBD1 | CASSPPISQSGGGYTF
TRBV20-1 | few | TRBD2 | CSASGGSSSYNEQFF
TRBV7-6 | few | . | CASSRTGGPGNSPLHF
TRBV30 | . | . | CAWSIRPGGGYGYTF
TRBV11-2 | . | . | CASSFLTEGSEQFF
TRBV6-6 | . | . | CASSSPLHGLTYEQYF
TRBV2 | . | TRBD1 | CASTDRGGGYTF
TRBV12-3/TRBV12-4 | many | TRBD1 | CASPGDRQETQYF
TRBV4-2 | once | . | CASGVPGRDFSPLHF
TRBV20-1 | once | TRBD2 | CSAKEGTSGEETQYF
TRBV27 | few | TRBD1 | CASSTDRANEQYF
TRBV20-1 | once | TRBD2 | CSAIAGNYNEQFF
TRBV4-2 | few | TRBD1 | CASSQDGTGGEEQYF
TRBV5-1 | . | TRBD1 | CASSLAGTGRTEAFF
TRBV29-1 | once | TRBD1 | CSVGDRGTEQYF
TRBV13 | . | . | CASSPENGDYNEQFF
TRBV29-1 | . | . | CSVDSTSNTEAFF
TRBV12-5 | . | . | CASGLWEAGGYYGYTF
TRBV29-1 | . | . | CSVLQGTGYEQYF
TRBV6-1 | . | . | CASLPIPRSSYNSPLHF
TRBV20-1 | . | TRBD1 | CSARVPTGPLRSNQPQHF
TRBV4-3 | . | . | CASSQDGQTQETQYF
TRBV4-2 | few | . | CASSQEQSTAYEQYF
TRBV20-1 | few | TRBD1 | CSALQGANGYTF
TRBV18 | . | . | CASSPQEGVAFF
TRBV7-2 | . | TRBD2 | CASSSTGTNSYNEQFF